A single sample gave rise to the 32 T cell receptor beta chains below, sequenced in a study of tumor-infiltrating lymphocytes in primary liver carcinoma. Unsorted bulk tissue (about 19-33 mg) underwent RNA and DNA co-extraction. The input was around 0.5 ug total RNA; TCR beta cDNA was made from it with a constant-region primer. Nested multiplex PCR, run for three rounds with slightly modified ARM-PCR, yielded TCR beta libraries. TRBV1-TRBV30 forward and Cbeta reverse primers drove the first two roughly 10-cycle rounds. TCRdb fed the multiplex PCR reads into MiXCR, producing one record per CDR3 protein. This table has under 110,000 distinct CDR3 sequences, about 67% appearing once. The sample taken for sequencing was liver tumor tissue from sampling region 2. Subset of the sample: tumor region T2, inferior pole. These receptor sequences come from a woman aged 55-70 years with primary liver carcinoma and hepatitis B virus infection.

In its sample, this clonotype was seen many times. This chain uses TRBV12-3 or TRBV12-4 with TRBJ2-7, with D perhaps TRBD1 (5 bases). CDR3 length: 13 residues. V lost 3 bases and J lost 6, with 12 bases in between. CDR3 loop: CASSFNPQGEQYF. The CDR3 DNA follows: TGTGCCAGCAGTTTCAACCCCCAGGGCGAGCAGTACTTC.

This rearrangement joins TRBV11-3 to TRBJ2-1, with a tentative D call TRBD2 (5 bases). The CDR3 is 17 amino acids. Trimming cost V 1 base and J 6 bases, with 19 bases left between them. The germline V gene encodes CDR1 SGHNT and CDR2 YENEEA. The CDR3, as DNA: TGTGCCAGCAGCTTAGGTCGGTGGGAGTGTGGTGTCAATGAGCAGTTCTTC. It is translated as CASSLGRWECGVNEQFF. Filled out from reference TRBV11-3 and TRBJ2-1, the complete variable domain reads EAGVVQSPRYKIIEKKQPVAFWCNPISGHNTLYWYLQNLGQGPELLIRYENEEAVDDSQLPKDRFSAERLKGVDSTLKIQPAELGDSAVYLCASSLGRWECGVNEQFFGPGTRLTVL.

The V call is TRBV6-2 or TRBV6-3, the J call TRBJ2-3; D is unclear. Between the trimmed V and J ends, which lost 7 bases and 3 bases, there was a span of 8 bases. CDR3 length: 12 residues. The germline V gene encodes CDR1 MNHEY and CDR2 SVGEGT. In DNA, the CDR3 is TGTGCCAGCAAACCCAGTACAGATACGCAGTATTTT. The encoded protein is CASKPSTDTQYF.

With regard to this clonotype: This could be a read error, since a much larger clone is one nucleotide away. The CDR3 bases are TGTGCCAGCAGCTTAGCCCGGGGAAACATTCAGTACTTC. Protein product: CASSLARGNIQYF. The chain joins TRBV11-1 to TRBJ2-4; D is perhaps TRBD2 (5 bases). The CDR3 covers 13 residues. Germline V lookup: CDR1 SGHAT, CDR2 FQDESV (reference sequence). Trimming shortened V by 0 bases and J by 6 bases, and 6 bases separated the two germline ends.

This clonotype occurred once. No conserved phenylalanine or tryptophan is present at the end of the CDR3, so a read error is the likely explanation. It is unclear where the CDR3 begins or ends on the DNA, so no DNA is shown, and the CDR3 is as TCRdb lists it. The rearrangement uses TRBV11-3 and TRBJ2-1; TRBD2 is the table's D call, not checked against the DNA. The CDR3 length equals 15 residues, ends included. Per the germline V gene, CDR1 is SGHNT and CDR2 is YENEEA. The CDR3 is CASNLGTSGKLEQFI.

Details on this clonotype: The junction does not match germline at one end; this may be a read error. This chain joins TRBV6-2 or TRBV6-3 and TRBJ2-2; possible D gene TRBD2, 7 bases. CDR1 and CDR2 (germline): MNHEY, SVGEGT. The CDR3 is made up of 12 amino acids. DNA for the CDR3: TGTGCCGGATTGACGCCGGCCGGGGGGCTGTTCTTT. Protein product: CAGLTPAGGLFF.

Details on this clonotype: This could be a read error, since a much larger clone is one nucleotide away. The V and J genes are TRBV11-3 and TRBJ1-2; unclear D gene. Germline V gives CDR1 SGHNT, CDR2 YENEEA. The CDR3 totals 17 residues. Trimming stripped 5 bases from V and 3 bases from J, with 22 bases between. CDR3 bases: TGTGCCAGCAGCGCGACCCCAGCTGGGTGCCGGGACTATGGCTACACCTTC. It codes for CASSATPAGCRDYGYTF.

This clonotype was picked up a small number of times. This sequence joins TRBV25-1 and TRBJ2-3; D possibly uses TRBD1 or TRBD2 (5 bases each). The germline CDR1 and CDR2 sequences are MGHDK and SYGVNS. There are 16 residues in the CDR3. Trimming shortened V by 4 bases and J by 0 bases, and 14 bases separated the two germline ends. The CDR3, as DNA: TGTGCCAGCAGTGCGGGACCGACCTCTAGCACAGATACGCAGTATTTT. Its protein product is CASSAGPTSSTDTQYF.

Only a few counts were recorded for this clonotype. Without the conserved terminal phenylalanine or tryptophan, this CDR3 likely stems from a read error. CDR3 in DNA: TGTGCCAGCAGCACAGACCCCGGTCGGGGCTACGAGCAGTACCTC. Its protein is CASSTDPGRGYEQYL. V and J are TRBV28 and TRBJ2-7; D is perhaps TRBD2 (5 bases). This CDR3 comprises 15 residues. CDR1 is MDHEN, CDR2 SYDVKM, per germline. V was trimmed by 6 bases and J by 3 bases, leaving 18 bases between them.

On this clonotype: It is likely a read error, because the conserved phenylalanine at the end of the CDR3 is missing. Because the CDR3's place on the DNA is in doubt, the DNA is left out and the CDR3 is given as listed by TCRdb. The chain is built from TRBV9 and TRBJ2-1; TRBD2 reflects the table's D call only, with no check against the DNA. Germline assignment: CDR1 SGDLS and CDR2 YYNGEE. The CDR3 is 15 residues long, counting both termini. This chain's CDR3 is CTSSVGTNSYNEQLI.

Remarks on this clonotype: A much bigger clone sits one base away, suggesting this may be a read error. This chain joins TRBV7-8 and TRBJ2-1, with a weak D call TRBD2 (5 bases). This CDR3 is 14 amino acids long. Germline V lookup: CDR1 SGHVS, CDR2 FQNEAQ. Trimming took off 2 bases at V and 9 bases at J, with 14 bases between the two ends. The CDR3 loop is CASSLSSRRSEQFF. The CDR3, as DNA: TGTGCCAGCAGCTTATCTAGCAGGAGGTCTGAGCAGTTCTTC.

Worth noting for this clonotype: No conserved phenylalanine or tryptophan ends this CDR3, so it is likely a read error. The chain carries TRBV5-1 and TRBJ2-7; D uncertain. The germline V gene has CDR1 SGHRS and CDR2 YFSETQ. The CDR3 extends over 14 amino acids. The CDR3 loop reads CPSSLLSQGYEQYL. The CDR3 bases are TGCCCCAGCAGCTTGTTATCACAAGGCTACGAGCAGTACCTC.

Note on this clonotype: A much larger clone differs from this one at a single base, so this may be a read error. The chain combines TRBV29-1 with TRBJ1-2, with D possibly being TRBD1 (6 bases). Germline CDR1 is SQVTM and CDR2 is ANQGSEA. The CDR3 length is 14 residues. V lost 6 bases, J lost 8 bases, and 22 bases lay in between. CDR3 sequence reads: CSVDDRTGARGYTF. The CDR3 nucleotides are TGCAGCGTCGACGACAGGACCGGGGCGAGAGGCTACACCTTC.

V and J are TRBV15 and TRBJ2-7, with D perhaps matching TRBD1 (6 bases). V was trimmed by 10 bases and J by 2 bases, leaving 15 bases between them. Germline V gives CDR1 LNHNV, CDR2 YYDKDF (reference sequence). This CDR3 is 13 amino acids long. As DNA, the CDR3 is TGTGCCATCAACTCCGGGACAACCTACGAGCAGTACTTC. This sequence encodes CAINSGTTYEQYF.

The V and J genes are TRBV6-2 or TRBV6-3 and TRBJ2-1, with D perhaps TRBD2 (5 bases). Germline loops: CDR1 MNHEY, CDR2 SVGEGT. The CDR3 has 11 amino acids. Trimming pared 6 bases from V and 9 bases from J, leaving 9 bases between. CDR3 loop: CASRGVGEQFF. The CDR3 nucleotides read TGTGCCAGCAGGGGAGTGGGTGAGCAGTTCTTC.

On this clonotype: At one of its ends the junction is not consistent with the germline gene, which may arise from a read error. The chain has TRBV29-1 and TRBJ2-5, with 8 bases lining up with TRBD2. The CDR3 is 14 amino acids. CDR1 is SQVTM, CDR2 ANQGSEA, per germline. The DNA of the CDR3 is TGTAGCGTTGTGGCAGCGGGGGTCATAGAGACCCAGTACTTC. This translates into CSVVAAGVIETQYF.

The rearrangement links TRBV11-2 to TRBJ2-7, with TRBD2 identical over 8 bases. CDR3 length: 16 residues. Losses at the gene ends were 9 bases for V and 7 bases for J; bases not matched to a gene: 20. Germline CDR1 reads SGHAT; CDR2 reads FQNNGV. The CDR3 DNA follows: TGTGCCAGTACGACTCCTGGGCGGGAGGCAATGGGTGAGCAGTACTTC. It encodes CASTTPGREAMGEQYF.

In regard to this clonotype: A junction boundary mismatches the germline segment, possibly from a read error. J is TRBJ1-1 and V is TRBV18; the D is unclear. CDR1 and CDR2 from the germline V gene are KGHSH and LQKENI. This CDR3 is built from 15 residues. This chain's CDR3 is CVSSPRNTKDREAFF. The CDR3 bases are TGTGTCAGCTCACCACGGAACACCAAGGATAGGGAAGCTTTCTTT.

Concerning this clonotype: This is likely a read error, given that the CDR3 carries no conserved phenylalanine or tryptophan at its end. The DNA is left out, because the CDR3 cannot be placed on it with certainty; the CDR3 is given as TCRdb lists it. V and J are TRBV11-2 and TRBJ2-7; TRBD2, the D gene given by the table, was not confirmed from the DNA. Inclusive of both ends, the CDR3 amounts to 11 amino acids. Per the germline V gene, CDR1 is SGHAT and CDR2 is FQNNGV. This chain's CDR3 is CASSSASSQEY.

As concerns this clonotype: A clone one base away is much larger, so this may be a read error. CDR3 sequence: CASSQTRVWNSPLHF. DNA of the CDR3: TGTGCCAGCAGCCAGACAAGGGTGTGGAATTCACCCCTCCACTTT. The rearrangement links TRBV14 to TRBJ1-6, with unresolved D. The CDR3 length is 15 residues. Trimming shortened V by 3 bases and J by 7 bases, and 13 bases separated the two germline ends. Germline CDR1 SGHDN, CDR2 FVKESK.

This clonotype was seen just once. The J gene is TRBJ2-2, the V gene TRBV29-1; TRBD2 aligns across 7 bases. There are 14 residues in the CDR3. Trimming cost V 7 bases and J 2 bases; bases outside gene matches: 7. Germline CDR1 and CDR2: SQVTM and ANQGSEA. The CDR3 DNA reads TGCAGCGCACGGGGCGGGAGAAACACCGGGGAGCTGTTTTTT. Encoded protein: CSARGGRNTGELFF.

The V gene is TRBV11-2, the J gene TRBJ2-1; a weak D match, TRBD1 (6 bases). The CDR3 is made up of 14 amino acids. Trimming stripped 7 bases from V and 13 bases from J, with 23 bases between. CDR1 is SGHAT, CDR2 FQNNGV, per germline. The CDR3, as DNA: TGTGCCAGCAACCCTGGGGGCAGTTCCGTTGAACAGTTCTTC. It translates to CASNPGGSSVEQFF.

This clonotype was counted between two and nine times. The junction differs from germline at one of its ends, possibly a read error. The chain combines TRBV11-2 with TRBJ2-1, with a tentative D call TRBD2 (7 bases). The CDR3 spans 16 residues. The germline gives CDR1 SGHAT, CDR2 FQNNGV. CDR3 nucleotide sequence: TGTGCCAGTAGCTTAGGGGGGGAGAGCTCCTACGATGAGCAGTTCTTC. This sequence encodes CASSLGGESSYDEQFF. Complete variable domain (other parts from reference TRBV11-2 and TRBJ2-1): EAGVAQSPRYKIIEKRQSVAFWCNPISGHATLYWYQQILGQGPKLLIQFQNNGVVDDSQLPKDRFSAERLKGVDSTLKIQPAKLEDSAVYLCASSLGGESSYDEQFFGPGTRLTVL.

This clonotype appeared many times. The V gene is TRBV10-3, the J gene TRBJ1-2; D not certain. Germline V gene sequence: CDR1 ENHRY, CDR2 SYGVKD. V was cut by 0 bases and J by 4 bases, with 15 bases left in between. CDR3 size: 16 residues. The CDR3 region has the DNA TGTGCCATCAGTGAGTCAGTCGGGAGCTCGATCTATGGCTACACCTTC. The encoded protein is CAISESVGSSIYGYTF.

This clonotype occurred many times. The chain has TRBV6-6 and TRBJ2-7; D is undetermined. The CDR3 runs 11 residues. V lost 6 bases and J lost 3, with 6 bases in between. The germline CDR1 and CDR2 sequences are MNHNY and SVGAGI (reference sequence). This CDR3 is CASSPLYEQYF. In DNA form, the CDR3 reads TGTGCCAGCAGCCCTCTCTACGAGCAGTACTTC.

This clonotype came up many times. The CDR3 bases are TGTGCCAGCAGCGTGATGACATCTGAAAAACTGTTTTTT. Translated: CASSVMTSEKLFF. The chain combines TRBV5-5 with TRBJ1-4; no clear D. Looked up from germline, CDR1 is SGHKS and CDR2 is YYEKEE (reference sequence). The CDR3 contains 13 residues. V was trimmed by 4 bases and J by 7 bases, leaving 11 bases between them.

A remark on this clonotype: Given the absence of the conserved phenylalanine or tryptophan at the CDR3 end, a read error is likely. Because the CDR3's place on the DNA is in doubt, the DNA is left out and the CDR3 is given as listed by TCRdb. This chain uses TRBV29-1 with TRBJ2-7; TRBD1 reflects the table's D call only, with no check against the DNA. The length of the CDR3 is 15 amino acids, counting both ends. CDR1 SQVTM and CDR2 ANQGSEA come from the germline V gene. CDR3 loop: CSVAGTQGSSYEQYL.

The table lists this clonotype with a count of one. The CDR3 DNA sequence: TGTGCCAGCAGCCGGGCTAGCGGGTCTAACTATGAGCAGTTCTTC. This translates into CASSRASGSNYEQFF. The chain links TRBV11-2 to TRBJ2-1; 8 bases are shared with TRBD2. V lost 5 bases and J lost 8; bases outside the gene matches: 11. The germline CDR1 and CDR2 sequences are SGHAT and FQNNGV. The CDR3 has 15 residues.

On this clonotype itself: Because the CDR3 is missing its conserved closing phenylalanine or tryptophan, this is likely a read error. The V gene is TRBV6-2 or TRBV6-3, the J gene TRBJ1-1; 9 bases map to TRBD1. J gave up 6 bases and V 4 bases, and 12 bases lay outside the gene matches. This CDR3 is 16 amino acids long. Per the germline V gene, CDR1 is MNHEY and CDR2 is SVGEGT. CDR3 DNA: TGTGCCAGCAGTTTTGGGACAGGGAAGAGGTACGCTGAAGCTTTCCTT. Amino acids: CASSFGTGKRYAEAFL.

A word on this clonotype: At one end the junction does not follow the germline gene, possibly because of a read error. The chain is built from TRBV7-2 and TRBJ1-2; no firm D call. This CDR3 is built from 12 residues. The germline CDR1 and CDR2 sequences are SGHTA and FQGNSA. In DNA, the CDR3 is TGTGCTAGCAGCTGTCGTAACTATGGCTACACCTTC. This encodes CASSCRNYGYTF.

This clonotype has a handful of counts. A much larger clone lies one base from this, so it may be a read error. The V gene is TRBV6-1, the J gene TRBJ2-1; TRBD1 matches at 10 bases. The V segment lost 6 bases and the J segment 3 bases; nucleotides outside the gene matches: 8. This CDR3 is built from 16 residues. Germline V gene sequence: CDR1 MNHNS, CDR2 SASEGT. The CDR3 sequence: CASSIHRDRGYNEQFF. The CDR3 coding sequence is TGTGCCAGCAGCATCCACCGGGACAGGGGCTACAATGAGCAGTTCTTC.

V is TRBV19 and J is TRBJ2-1; no reliable D call. Trimming shortened V by 4 bases and J by 2 bases, and 0 bases separated the two germline ends. Per the germline V gene, CDR1 is LNHDA and CDR2 is SQIVND (reference sequence). The CDR3 has 11 residues. The CDR3 DNA sequence: TGTGCCAGTAGTACCTACAATGAGCAGTTCTTC. This sequence encodes CASSTYNEQFF.